A selection of T cell receptor beta chains follows, all from one sample in a study of preoperative IRX-2 immunotherapy in early breast cancer. Produced via immunoSEQ multiplex PCR; TCRdb's table is partial and in-frame only. The sample consists of around 13,000 clones, roughly 88% of them appearing once. Sample collection was performed from a patient treated with IRX-2 immunotherapy. Receptors were obtained from a human donor with breast cancer. Each CDR3 is given with its conserved first and last residue. The D gene is left open where the match is weak. Rows may omit the clone size; those that give it use once, few, many or a size class.

v_call,clone_size,j_call,d_call,cdr3_nt,cdr3_aa
TRBV11-3,-,TRBJ1-2,-,TGTGCCAGCAGCTTATTCAAGGACTATGGCTACACCTTC,CASSLFKDYGYTF
TRBV6-6,-,TRBJ1-3,-,TGTGCCAGCAGTTACCTGGATCTCTCTGGAAACACCATATATTTT,CASSYLDLSGNTIYF
TRBV11-2,-,TRBJ1-2,TRBD1,TGTGCCAGCAGCCTGGCCGGGACAGGGGCAAACTATGGCTACACCTTC,CASSLAGTGANYGYTF
TRBV27,-,TRBJ1-6,-,TGTGCCAGCAGTAAATTTGGGATTAGCTCCTATAATTCACCCCTCCACTTT,CASSKFGISSYNSPLHF
TRBV28,-,TRBJ2-4,TRBD1,TGTGCCAGCAGTTTACCGTGGCTTGGCAGGGGGCCTTCGAAAGCCAAAAACATTCAGTACTTC,CASSLPWLGRGPSKAKNIQYF
TRBV27,once,TRBJ1-2,TRBD1,TGTGCCAGCAGTCCTGGGACAGGGGGACTTGGGGGCTACACCTTC,CASSPGTGGLGGYTF
TRBV6-5,-,TRBJ2-1,-,TGTGCCAGCAGTTCGACCCCCTCCCATCGGGGCAATGAGCAGTTCTTC,CASSSTPSHRGNEQFF
TRBV19,-,TRBJ1-5,-,TGTGCCAGTAGTATAGGGACGGGGGGCGAGAGGGGTCAGCCCCAGCATTTT,CASSIGTGGERGQPQHF
TRBV7-8,-,TRBJ1-5,TRBD1,TGTGCCAGCGCTAACAGGGGAAGCAATCAGCCCCAGCATTTT,CASANRGSNQPQHF
TRBV11-2,once,TRBJ1-6,-,TGTGCCAGCAGCTTATCTAAGGGCTCCTATAATTCACCCCTCCACTTT,CASSLSKGSYNSPLHF
TRBV28,-,TRBJ2-1,TRBD2,TGTGCCAGCAGAGAGGGACTAGACACCTACAATGAGCAGTTCTTC,CASREGLDTYNEQFF
TRBV19,-,TRBJ1-5,-,TGTGCCAGTAGTATACTACTGAAGGGGGTCCAGAATCAGCCCCAGCATTTT,CASSILLKGVQNQPQHF
TRBV15,-,TRBJ2-1,TRBD2,TGTGCCACCAGCAAACAGGGACTAGCCCTCTACAATGAGCAGTTCTTC,CATSKQGLALYNEQFF
TRBV6-5,-,TRBJ1-4,TRBD1,TGTGCCAGCAGTCGAACAGGGGGCCTGGATGAAAAACTGTTTTTT,CASSRTGGLDEKLFF
TRBV11-3,-,TRBJ1-2,-,TGTGCCAGCAGCTTAAACAGGGAGGCCGTGAGAATCTATGGCTACACCTTC,CASSLNREAVRIYGYTF
TRBV18,once,TRBJ2-5,-,TGTGCCAGCTCAAAAACTTCGGTCGAAGAGACCCAGTACTTC,CASSKTSVEETQYF
TRBV7-8,-,TRBJ2-2,-,TGTGCCAGCAGCTTAATTGGTACGGAGTCCGGGGAGCTGTTTTTT,CASSLIGTESGELFF
TRBV28,-,TRBJ1-2,-,TGTGCCACCCTCGAGCCCACAGGATTCTATGGCTACACCTTC,CATLEPTGFYGYTF
TRBV18,-,TRBJ1-4,-,TGTGCCAGCTCACCCCGTTGGGGTACGGGTGAAAAACTGTTTTTT,CASSPRWGTGEKLFF
TRBV10-1,-,TRBJ2-2,-,TGCGCCAGCAGTGATGTTAACACCGGGGAGCTGTTTTTT,CASSDVNTGELFF
TRBV5-6,-,TRBJ2-2,TRBD2,TGTGCCAGCACCGCCACCGGAGGACTAGCGGGGACCGGGGAGCTGTTTTTT,CASTATGGLAGTGELFF
TRBV9,-,TRBJ2-7,-,TGTGCCAGCAGCGTAGAGGGGGGGACCTCCTACGAGCAGTACTTC,CASSVEGGTSYEQYF